These 14 T cell receptor beta chains were all obtained from the same sample, sequenced in a study of T-cell memory formation after mild COVID-19. MiXCR was run by TCRdb on the 5' RACE reads, yielding one entry per CDR3 protein. Of about 470,000 distinct CDR3 sequences in the sample, nearly 25% are singletons; the top ten hold about an eighth. The sequenced sample consisted of PBMCs or a T cell subset sorted from them (not recorded which). Every receptor here comes from an adult woman who had mild COVID-19 (a few samples of this study predate the infection). Cell type and time point are not known.

The CDR3: CASSNGFGTEAFF. The CDR3 DNA is TGCGCCAGCAGTAACGGGTTTGGTACTGAAGCTTTCTTT. V is TRBV5-1 and J is TRBJ1-1; D not certain. The CDR3 is 13 amino acids. In germline, CDR1 is SGHRS, CDR2 YFSETQ. V lost 5 bases and J 5 bases, leaving 13 bases between the germline ends.

This clonotype occurred a few times. The rearrangement links TRBV29-1 to TRBJ1-3; D ambiguous. Germline CDR1 is SQVTM and CDR2 is ANQGSEA. Trimming took 2 bases from V and 0 from J, leaving 14 bases between them. The CDR3 contains 16 residues. The CDR3 region is CSVELSLRSSGNTIYF. Here the CDR3 DNA reads TGCAGCGTTGAATTATCGTTACGGAGCTCTGGAAACACCATATATTTT.

This clonotype was detected only a few times. A junction boundary mismatches the germline segment, possibly from a read error. V usage is TRBV7-7 and J usage is TRBJ2-1, with 7 nucleotides matching TRBD2. Germline CDR1 reads SSHAT; CDR2 reads FNYEAQ (reference sequence). The CDR3 is made up of 15 amino acids. The CDR3 protein is CASSPSSGWGNEQFF. CDR3 DNA sequence: TGTGCTAGCAGCCCATCTAGCGGTTGGGGTAATGAGCAGTTCTTC.

The V and J genes are TRBV9 and TRBJ2-7, with no clear D. V gave up 0 bases and J gave up 2 bases, with 9 bases separating them. CDR1 and CDR2 from the germline V gene are SGDLS and YYNGEE. The length of the CDR3 is 14 residues. The CDR3 coding sequence is TGTGCCAGCAGCGTAGTTGGCAATACCTACGAGCAGTACTTC. Encoded protein: CASSVVGNTYEQYF.

The genes are TRBV5-4 and TRBJ1-1; a weak D match, TRBD1 (5 bases). CDR1 and CDR2 from the germline V gene are SGHNT and YYREEE (reference sequence). The CDR3 length is 17 residues. Trimming stripped 2 bases from V and 1 base from J, with 18 bases between. The CDR3 is CASSFTLTGRANTEAFF. The CDR3, as DNA: TGTGCCAGCAGCTTTACCCTCACAGGTCGGGCGAACACTGAAGCTTTCTTT.

The V and J genes are TRBV4-3 and TRBJ2-7; the D is unclear. Germline V gene sequence: CDR1 LGHNA, CDR2 YSLEER. The CDR3 runs 15 residues. V shed 1 base and J shed 2 bases, with 12 bases lying between them. CDR3 nucleotide sequence: TGCGCCAGCAGCCAAGGAATTAGTCAGGCCTACGAGCAGTACTTC. Residues: CASSQGISQAYEQYF.

This clonotype was detected only a few times. This rearrangement joins TRBV13 to TRBJ2-3, with D possibly matching TRBD2 (6 bases). The CDR3 sequence is 14 residues long. Trimming left V 5 bases short and J 10 bases short, with 19 bases between. Looked up from germline, CDR1 is PRHDT and CDR2 is FYEKMQ (reference sequence). The CDR3 sequence: CASSPLSRETSQYF. DNA for the CDR3: TGTGCCAGCAGCCCCCTTAGTCGGGAGACTTCGCAGTATTTT.

In its sample, this clonotype was seen a few times. The V call is TRBV7-6, the J call TRBJ1-1; D remains ambiguous. The CDR3 is made up of 15 amino acids. The germline V gene has CDR1 SGHVS and CDR2 FNYEAQ. Trimming took 1 base from V and 0 from J, leaving 9 bases between them. The CDR3 sequence: CASSLDVDMNTEAFF. CDR3 nucleotide sequence: TGTGCCAGCAGCTTAGATGTTGACATGAACACTGAAGCTTTCTTT.

This chain links TRBV20-1 with TRBJ2-1, with TRBD2 identical over 10 bases. The CDR3 covers 16 residues. V was pared by 6 bases and J by 3 bases, with 11 bases of the junction left unmatched. Germline-derived CDR1 and CDR2 are DFQATT and SNEGSKA (reference sequence). CDR3 sequence: CSAKSLAGAGYNEQFF. The CDR3, as DNA: TGCAGTGCAAAGTCCCTAGCGGGGGCCGGCTACAATGAGCAGTTCTTC.

This clonotype was observed a few times. The chain joins TRBV3-1 to TRBJ2-2; D perhaps matches TRBD1 (6 bases). The V end lost 0 bases, the J end lost 5 bases, and 16 bases lay between the germline ends. The CDR3 covers 17 residues. From germline, CDR1 is LGHDT and CDR2 YNNKEL (reference sequence). The CDR3 loop is CASSQDPPGVLTGELFF. The CDR3 DNA follows: TGTGCCAGCAGCCAAGATCCACCAGGGGTGTTGACCGGGGAGCTGTTTTTT.

This clonotype has just one count. J is TRBJ1-4 and V is TRBV3-1; no clear D. CDR3 length equals 15 residues. Germline V gives CDR1 LGHDT, CDR2 YNNKEL (reference sequence). Trimming left V 4 bases short and J 8 bases short, with 17 bases between. CDR3 in amino acids: CASSPDMGVREKLFF. CDR3 sequence (DNA): TGTGCCAGCAGCCCTGACATGGGCGTAAGGGAAAAACTGTTTTTT.

This clonotype was recorded a few times. At one end, the junction sequence differs from germline, possibly due to a read error. The J gene is TRBJ2-7, the V gene TRBV11-2, with D perhaps TRBD2 (5 bases). The CDR3 covers 13 residues. CDR1 is SGHAT, CDR2 FQNNGV, per germline. CDR3 coding DNA: TGTGCCAGCAGCTTAGATCGGGAAGGGCCCCAGCTCTTC. It encodes CASSLDREGPQLF.

V usage is TRBV4-1 and J usage is TRBJ2-7; D tentatively fits TRBD1 or TRBD2 (5 bases each). Looked up from germline, CDR1 is MGHRA and CDR2 is YSYEKL. With 4 bases removed from V and 0 bases from J, the gap between germline ends came to 16 bases. The length of the CDR3 is 16 residues. The CDR3 sequence is CASSLPGQGDSYEQYF. CDR3 coding DNA: TGCGCCAGCAGCCTCCCAGGGCAGGGAGACTCCTACGAGCAGTACTTC.

This clonotype was detected only a few times. This chain joins TRBV5-6 and TRBJ2-1; 11 bases match TRBD1. CDR3 length: 15 amino acids. The V gene's germline CDR1 is SGHDT and CDR2 YYEEEE. V shed 7 bases and J 5 bases; nucleotides not matched to a gene: 8. CDR3 DNA: TGTGCCAGCGGTCCCGGGACAGGGGGACACAATGAGCAGTTCTTC. Its translation is CASGPGTGGHNEQFF.